The clone carrying this TCR beta chain was seen a single time. Its antigen is as yet unknown. This sample is part of a study of shared clonotypes between healthy human individuals. Assay: immunoSEQ multiplex PCR; the TCRdb copy retains only in-frame clones and omits some. The sample records about 490,000 clones, about 78% being singletons. Points from the study as a whole: Sequencing depth was expected to influence donor clonotype sharing.

Germline V lookup: CDR1 SGHVS, CDR2 FQNEAQ. The trim removed 3 bases at V and 8 bases at J, leaving 22 bases unmatched. The CDR3 consists of 19 residues. The material sequenced was PBMCs. The rearrangement links TRBV7-8 to TRBJ2-1; 7 nucleotides line up with TRBD2. The sequence derives from a middle-aged woman in good health. Some clones in this sample may be carry-over from other donors' samples. CDR3 nucleotides: TGTGCCAGCAGCTTTGTATATAGCGGGCCCCAAAAGGGTGTCGATGAGCAGTTCTTC. Protein: CASSFVYSGPQKGVDEQFF.